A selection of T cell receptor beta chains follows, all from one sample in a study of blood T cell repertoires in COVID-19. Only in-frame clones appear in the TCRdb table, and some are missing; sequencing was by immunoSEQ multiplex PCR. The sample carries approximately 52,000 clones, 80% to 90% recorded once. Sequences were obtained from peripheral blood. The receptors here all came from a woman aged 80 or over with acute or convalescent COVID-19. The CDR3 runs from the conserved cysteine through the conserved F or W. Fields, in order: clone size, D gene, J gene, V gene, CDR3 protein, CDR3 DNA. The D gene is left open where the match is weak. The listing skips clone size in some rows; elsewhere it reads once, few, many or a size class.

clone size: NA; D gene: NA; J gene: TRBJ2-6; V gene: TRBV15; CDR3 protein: CATSRGGSSGANVLTF; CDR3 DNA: TGTGCCACCAGCAGAGGGGGCAGCTCTGGGGCCAACGTCCTGACTTTC
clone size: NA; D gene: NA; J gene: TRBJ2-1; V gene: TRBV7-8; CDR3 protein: CASNRGGLSRANEQFF; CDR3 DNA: TGTGCCAGCAACAGGGGGGGACTAAGTAGGGCCAATGAGCAGTTCTTC
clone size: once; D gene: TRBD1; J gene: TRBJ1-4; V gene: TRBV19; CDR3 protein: CASSIRGRTNEKLFF; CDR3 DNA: TGTGCCAGTAGTATAAGGGGGCGGACTAATGAAAAACTGTTTTTT
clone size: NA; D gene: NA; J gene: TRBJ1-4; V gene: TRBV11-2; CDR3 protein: CASSSLIAGKLFF; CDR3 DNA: TGTGCCAGCAGCTCCTTGATCGCCGGAAAACTGTTTTTT
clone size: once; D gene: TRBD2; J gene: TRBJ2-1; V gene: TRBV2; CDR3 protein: CASRLAGNNEQFF; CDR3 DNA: TGTGCCAGCAGGCTAGCGGGGAATAATGAGCAGTTCTTC
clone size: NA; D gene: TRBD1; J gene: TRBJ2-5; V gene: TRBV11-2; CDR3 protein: CASSFQGAQAETQYF; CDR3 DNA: TGTGCCAGCAGCTTCCAGGGGGCGCAGGCAGAGACCCAGTACTTC
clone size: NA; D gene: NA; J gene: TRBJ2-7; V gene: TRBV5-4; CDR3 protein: CASSLGGTFSYEQYF; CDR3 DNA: TGTGCCAGCAGCTTGGGCGGGACTTTCTCCTACGAGCAGTACTTC
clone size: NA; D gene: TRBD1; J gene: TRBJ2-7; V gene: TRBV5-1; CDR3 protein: CASSQTGGNEQYF; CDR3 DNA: TGCGCCAGCAGCCAAACAGGGGGCAACGAGCAGTACTTC
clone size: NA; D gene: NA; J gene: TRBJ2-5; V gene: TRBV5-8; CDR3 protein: CASSLSGVETQYF; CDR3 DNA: TGTGCCAGCAGCTTGTCCGGGGTGGAGACCCAGTACTTC
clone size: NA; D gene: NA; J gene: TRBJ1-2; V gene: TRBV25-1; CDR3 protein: CASRESPGQGYTF; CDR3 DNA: TGTGCCAGCAGGGAGAGTCCGGGACAAGGCTACACCTTC
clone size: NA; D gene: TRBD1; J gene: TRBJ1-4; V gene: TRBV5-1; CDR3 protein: CASSPGQGTNEKLFF; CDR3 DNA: TGCGCCAGCAGCCCGGGACAGGGGACCAATGAAAAACTGTTTTTT
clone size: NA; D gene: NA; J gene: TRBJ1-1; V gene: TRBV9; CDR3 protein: CASSASSPSGEAFF; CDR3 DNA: TGTGCCAGCAGCGCTTCGTCTCCGTCAGGGGAAGCTTTCTTT
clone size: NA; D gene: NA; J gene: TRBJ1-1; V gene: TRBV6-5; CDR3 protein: CANWEGAEAFF; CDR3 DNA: TGTGCCAACTGGGAGGGAGCTGAAGCTTTCTTT
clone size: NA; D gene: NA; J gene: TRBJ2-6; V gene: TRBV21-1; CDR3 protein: CASSRGQGLSGANVLTF; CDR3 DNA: TGTGCCAGCAGCAGAGGACAGGGGCTCTCTGGGGCCAACGTCCTGACTTTC
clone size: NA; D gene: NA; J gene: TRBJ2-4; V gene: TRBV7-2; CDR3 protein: CASSAWTGNIQYF; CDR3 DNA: TGTGCCAGCAGCGCTTGGACTGGAAACATTCAGTACTTC